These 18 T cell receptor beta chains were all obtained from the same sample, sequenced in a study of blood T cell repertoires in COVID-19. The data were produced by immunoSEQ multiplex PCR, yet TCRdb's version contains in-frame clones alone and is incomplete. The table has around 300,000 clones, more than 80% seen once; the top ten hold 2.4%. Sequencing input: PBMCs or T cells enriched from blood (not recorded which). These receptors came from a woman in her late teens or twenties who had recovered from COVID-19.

The CDR3 reads CASRGVSGGTDTQYF. The CDR3 nucleotides are TGTGCCAGCAGGGGAGTTAGCGGAGGTACAGATACGCAGTATTTT. The gene calls are TRBV6-5 and TRBJ2-3; the D gene is possibly TRBD2 (6 bases). Germline V gene sequence: CDR1 MNHEY, CDR2 SVGAGI. Trimming removed 6 bases from V and 3 bases from J, with 16 bases in between. The CDR3 totals 15 residues.

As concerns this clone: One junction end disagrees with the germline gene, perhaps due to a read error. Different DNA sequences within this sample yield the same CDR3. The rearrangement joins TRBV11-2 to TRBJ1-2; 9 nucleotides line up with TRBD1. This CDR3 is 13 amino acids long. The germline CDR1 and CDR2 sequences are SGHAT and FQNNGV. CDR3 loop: CASSLGTGVGYTF. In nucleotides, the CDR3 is TGTGCCAGCAGCTTAGGGACAGGGGTAGGCTACACCTTT.

CDR3 DNA: TGTGCCAGCAGCTTGGGCGGACAGAGCTTCCTCTACGAGCAGTACTTC. It yields the protein CASSLGGQSFLYEQYF. The chain couples TRBV5-8 to TRBJ2-7; the D gene is possibly TRBD1 (6 bases). The germline V gene has CDR1 SGHTS and CDR2 YDEGEE. Between the trimmed V and J ends, which lost 0 bases and 3 bases, there was a span of 16 bases. CDR3 length equals 16 residues.

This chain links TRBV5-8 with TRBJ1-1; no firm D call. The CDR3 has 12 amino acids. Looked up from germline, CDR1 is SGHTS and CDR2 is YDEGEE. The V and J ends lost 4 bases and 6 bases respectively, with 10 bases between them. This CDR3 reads CASSLLSAEAFF. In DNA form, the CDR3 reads TGTGCCAGCAGCCTTCTAAGCGCTGAAGCTTTCTTT.

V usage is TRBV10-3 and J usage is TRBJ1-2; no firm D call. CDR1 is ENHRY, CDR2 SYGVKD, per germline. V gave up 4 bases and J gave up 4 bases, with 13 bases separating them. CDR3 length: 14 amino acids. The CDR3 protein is CAISVNPQSYGYTF. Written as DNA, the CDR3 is TGTGCCATCAGTGTAAACCCACAGAGCTATGGCTACACCTTC.

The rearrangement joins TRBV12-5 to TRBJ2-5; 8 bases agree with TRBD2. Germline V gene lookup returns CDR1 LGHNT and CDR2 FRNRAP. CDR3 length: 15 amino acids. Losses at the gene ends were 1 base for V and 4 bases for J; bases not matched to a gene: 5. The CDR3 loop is CASGLDGLAGETQYF. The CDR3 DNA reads TGTGCTAGTGGTTTGGACGGGCTAGCGGGAGAGACCCAGTACTTC.

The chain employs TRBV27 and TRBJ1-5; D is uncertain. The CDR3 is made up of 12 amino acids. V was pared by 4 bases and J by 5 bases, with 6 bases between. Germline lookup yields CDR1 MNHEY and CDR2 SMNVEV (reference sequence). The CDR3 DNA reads TGTGCCAGCAGTTCTCCCTATCAGCCCCAGCATTTT. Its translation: CASSSPYQPQHF.

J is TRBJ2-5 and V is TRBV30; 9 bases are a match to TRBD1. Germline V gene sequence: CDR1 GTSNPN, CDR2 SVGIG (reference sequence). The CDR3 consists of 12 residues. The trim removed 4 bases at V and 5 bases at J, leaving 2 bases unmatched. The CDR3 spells CAWTGQGETQYF. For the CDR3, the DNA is TGTGCCTGGACCGGACAGGGGGAGACCCAGTACTTC.

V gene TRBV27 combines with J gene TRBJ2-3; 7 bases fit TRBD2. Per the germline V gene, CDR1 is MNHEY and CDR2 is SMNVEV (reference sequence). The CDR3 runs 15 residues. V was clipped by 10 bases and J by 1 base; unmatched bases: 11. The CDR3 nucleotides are TGTGCCACTTGGGGCCGGGGGGACCGCACAGATACGCAGTATTTT. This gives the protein CATWGRGDRTDTQYF.

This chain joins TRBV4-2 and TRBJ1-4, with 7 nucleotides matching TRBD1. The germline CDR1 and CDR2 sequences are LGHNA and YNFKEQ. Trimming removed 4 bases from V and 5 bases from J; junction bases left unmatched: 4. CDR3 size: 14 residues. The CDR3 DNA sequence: TGTGCCAGCAGCCGGACAGGAAACAATGAAAAACTGTTTTTT. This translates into CASSRTGNNEKLFF.

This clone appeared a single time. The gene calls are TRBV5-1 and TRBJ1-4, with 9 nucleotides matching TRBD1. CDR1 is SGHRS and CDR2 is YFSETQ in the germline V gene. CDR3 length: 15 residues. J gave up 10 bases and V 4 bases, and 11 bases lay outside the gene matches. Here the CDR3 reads CASSQEQGAAGKLFF. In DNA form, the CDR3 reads TGCGCCAGCAGCCAGGAACAGGGGGCGGCGGGAAAACTGTTTTTT.

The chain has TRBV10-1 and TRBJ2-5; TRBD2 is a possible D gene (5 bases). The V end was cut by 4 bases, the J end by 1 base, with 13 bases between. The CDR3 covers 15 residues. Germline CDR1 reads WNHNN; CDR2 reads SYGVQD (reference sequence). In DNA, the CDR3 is TGCGCCAGCAGTGGGGGTTTCGGGATCCAAGAGACCCAGTACTTC. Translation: CASSGGFGIQETQYF.

In nucleotides, the CDR3 is TGCAGCGTTGAAGATGCTTGGGGAGAGACGAACACTGAAGCTTTCTTT. Translated: CSVEDAWGETNTEAFF. The J gene is TRBJ1-1, the V gene TRBV29-1; D is undetermined. The germline V gene encodes CDR1 SQVTM and CDR2 ANQGSEA. V was pared by 0 bases and J by 1 base, with 15 bases between. This CDR3 spans 16 amino acids. Full variable domain (remainder filled in from reference TRBV29-1 and TRBJ1-1): SAVISQKPSRDICQRGTSLTIQCQVDSQVTMMFWYRQQPGQSLTLIATANQGSEATYESGFVIDKFPISRPNLTFSTLTVSNMSPEDSSIYLCSVEDAWGETNTEAFFGQGTRLTVV.

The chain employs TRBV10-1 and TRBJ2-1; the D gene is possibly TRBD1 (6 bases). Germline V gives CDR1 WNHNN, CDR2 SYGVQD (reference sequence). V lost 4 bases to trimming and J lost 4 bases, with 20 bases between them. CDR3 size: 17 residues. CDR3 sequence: CASSGPDGQNPYNEQFF. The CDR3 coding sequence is TGCGCCAGCAGTGGGCCCGATGGACAGAACCCGTACAATGAGCAGTTCTTC.

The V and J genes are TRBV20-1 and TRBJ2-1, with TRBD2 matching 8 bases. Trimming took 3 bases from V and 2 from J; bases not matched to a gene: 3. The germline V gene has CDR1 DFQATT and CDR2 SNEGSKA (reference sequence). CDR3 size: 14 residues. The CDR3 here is CSASRGLAYNEQFF. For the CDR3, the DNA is TGCAGTGCTAGTAGGGGACTAGCCTACAATGAGCAGTTCTTC.

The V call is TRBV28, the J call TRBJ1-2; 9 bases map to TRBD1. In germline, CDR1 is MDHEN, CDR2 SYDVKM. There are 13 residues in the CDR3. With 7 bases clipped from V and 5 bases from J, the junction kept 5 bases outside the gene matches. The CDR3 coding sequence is TGTGCCAGCACCTTAGGACAGGGGTATGGCTACACCTTC. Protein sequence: CASTLGQGYGYTF.

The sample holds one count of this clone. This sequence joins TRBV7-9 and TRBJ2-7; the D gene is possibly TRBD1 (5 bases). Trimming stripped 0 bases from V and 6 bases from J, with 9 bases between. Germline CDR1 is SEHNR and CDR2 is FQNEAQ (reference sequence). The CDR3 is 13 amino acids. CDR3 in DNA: TGTGCCAGCAGCTTAGCGTATCAGGGCGAGCAGTACTTC. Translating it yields CASSLAYQGEQYF.

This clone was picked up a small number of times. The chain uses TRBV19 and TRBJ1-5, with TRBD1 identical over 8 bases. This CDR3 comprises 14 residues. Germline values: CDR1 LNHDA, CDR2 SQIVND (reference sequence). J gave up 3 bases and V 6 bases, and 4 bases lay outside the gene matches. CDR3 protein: CASRRTGPNQPQHF. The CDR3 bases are TGTGCCAGTAGAAGGACAGGGCCCAATCAGCCCCAGCATTTT.